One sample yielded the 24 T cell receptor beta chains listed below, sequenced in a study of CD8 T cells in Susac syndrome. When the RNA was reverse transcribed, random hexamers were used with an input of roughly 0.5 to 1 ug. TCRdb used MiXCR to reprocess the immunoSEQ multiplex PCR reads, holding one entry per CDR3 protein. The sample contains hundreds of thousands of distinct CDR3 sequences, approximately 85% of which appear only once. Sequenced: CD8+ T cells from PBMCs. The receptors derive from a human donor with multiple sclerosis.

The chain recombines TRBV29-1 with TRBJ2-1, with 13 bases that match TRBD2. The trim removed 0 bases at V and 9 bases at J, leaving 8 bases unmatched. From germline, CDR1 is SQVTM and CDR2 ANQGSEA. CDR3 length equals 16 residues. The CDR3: CSVEDRMTSGGFEQFF. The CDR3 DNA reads TGCAGCGTTGAAGATAGGATGACTAGCGGGGGGTTTGAGCAGTTCTTC.

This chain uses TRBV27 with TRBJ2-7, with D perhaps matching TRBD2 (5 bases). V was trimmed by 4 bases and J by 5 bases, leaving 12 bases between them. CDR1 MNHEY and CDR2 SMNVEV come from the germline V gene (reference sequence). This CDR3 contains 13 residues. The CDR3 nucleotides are TGTGCCAGCAGTTGGATGGGAGACCACGAGCAGTACTTC. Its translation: CASSWMGDHEQYF.

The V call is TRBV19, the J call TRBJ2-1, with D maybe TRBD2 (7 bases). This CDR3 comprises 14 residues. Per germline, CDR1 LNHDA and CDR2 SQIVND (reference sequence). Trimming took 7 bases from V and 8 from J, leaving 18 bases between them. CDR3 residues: CASKERGGFDEQFF. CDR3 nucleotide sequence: TGTGCCAGTAAGGAAAGGGGGGGCTTTGATGAGCAGTTCTTC.

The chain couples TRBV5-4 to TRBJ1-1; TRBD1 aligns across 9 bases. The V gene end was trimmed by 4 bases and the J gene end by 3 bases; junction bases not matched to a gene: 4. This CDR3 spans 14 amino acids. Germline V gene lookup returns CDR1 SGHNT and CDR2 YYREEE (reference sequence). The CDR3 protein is CASSLWTGDTEAFF. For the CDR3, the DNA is TGTGCCAGCAGCCTCTGGACAGGGGACACTGAAGCTTTCTTT.

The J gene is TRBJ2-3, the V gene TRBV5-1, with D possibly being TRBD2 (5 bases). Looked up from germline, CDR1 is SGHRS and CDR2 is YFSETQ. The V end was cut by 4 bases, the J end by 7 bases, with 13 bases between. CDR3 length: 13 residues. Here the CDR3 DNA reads TGCGCCAGCAGCCCCAACGGGGAATATACGCAGTATTTT. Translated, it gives CASSPNGEYTQYF.

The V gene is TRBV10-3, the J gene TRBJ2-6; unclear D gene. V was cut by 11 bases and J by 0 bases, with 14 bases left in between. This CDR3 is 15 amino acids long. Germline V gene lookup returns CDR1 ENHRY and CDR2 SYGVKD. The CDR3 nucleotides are TGTGCCGTCGGCCGCCCCAACTCTGGGGCCAACGTCCTGACTTTC. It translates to CAVGRPNSGANVLTF.

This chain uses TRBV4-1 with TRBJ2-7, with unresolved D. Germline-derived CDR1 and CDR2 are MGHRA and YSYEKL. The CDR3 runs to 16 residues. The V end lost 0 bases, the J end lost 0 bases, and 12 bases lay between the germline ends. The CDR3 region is CASSQDGDPSSYEQYF. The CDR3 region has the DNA TGCGCCAGCAGCCAAGATGGAGACCCTAGCTCCTACGAGCAGTACTTC.

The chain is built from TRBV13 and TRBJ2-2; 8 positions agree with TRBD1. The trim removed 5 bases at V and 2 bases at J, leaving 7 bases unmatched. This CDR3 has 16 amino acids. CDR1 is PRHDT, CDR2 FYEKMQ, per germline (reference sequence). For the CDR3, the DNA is TGTGCCAGCAGCCGACAGGGGATAAGAAACACCGGGGAGCTGTTTTTT. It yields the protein CASSRQGIRNTGELFF.

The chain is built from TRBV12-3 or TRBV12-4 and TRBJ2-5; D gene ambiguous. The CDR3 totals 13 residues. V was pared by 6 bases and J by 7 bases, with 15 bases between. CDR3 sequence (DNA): TGTGCCAGCAGCCCAGCTCTTATAGGGACCCAGTACTTC. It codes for CASSPALIGTQYF.

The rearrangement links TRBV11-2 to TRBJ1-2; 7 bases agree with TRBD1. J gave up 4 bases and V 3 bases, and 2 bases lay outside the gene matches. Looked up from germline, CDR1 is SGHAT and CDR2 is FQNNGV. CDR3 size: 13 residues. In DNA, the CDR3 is TGTGCCAGCAGCTTCGGGACAGTCTATGGCTACACCTTC. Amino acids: CASSFGTVYGYTF. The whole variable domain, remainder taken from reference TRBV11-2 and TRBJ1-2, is EAGVAQSPRYKIIEKRQSVAFWCNPISGHATLYWYQQILGQGPKLLIQFQNNGVVDDSQLPKDRFSAERLKGVDSTLKIQPAKLEDSAVYLCASSFGTVYGYTFGSGTRLTVV.

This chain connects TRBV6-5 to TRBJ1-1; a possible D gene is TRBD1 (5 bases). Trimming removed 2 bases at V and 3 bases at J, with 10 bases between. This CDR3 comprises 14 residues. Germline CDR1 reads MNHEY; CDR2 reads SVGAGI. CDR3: CASSYQGEDTEAFF. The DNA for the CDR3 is TGTGCCAGCAGTTACCAGGGTGAGGACACTGAAGCTTTCTTT.

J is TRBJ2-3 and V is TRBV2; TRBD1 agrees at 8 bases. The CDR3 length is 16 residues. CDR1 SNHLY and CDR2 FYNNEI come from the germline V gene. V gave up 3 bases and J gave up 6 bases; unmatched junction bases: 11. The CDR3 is CASSDPGTGASDTQYF. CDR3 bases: TGTGCCAGCAGTGACCCCGGGACAGGAGCCTCGGATACGCAGTATTTT.

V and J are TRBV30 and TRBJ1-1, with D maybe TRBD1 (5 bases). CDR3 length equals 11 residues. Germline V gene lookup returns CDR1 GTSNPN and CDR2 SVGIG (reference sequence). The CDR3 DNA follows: TGTACCGGGGCCCTGAACACTGAAGCTTTCTTT. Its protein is CTGALNTEAFF.

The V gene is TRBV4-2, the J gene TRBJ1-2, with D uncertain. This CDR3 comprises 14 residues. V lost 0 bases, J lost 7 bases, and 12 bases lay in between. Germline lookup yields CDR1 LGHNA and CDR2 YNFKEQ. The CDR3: CASSQDWQLAGYTF. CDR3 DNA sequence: TGTGCCAGCAGCCAAGATTGGCAGTTGGCTGGCTACACCTTC.

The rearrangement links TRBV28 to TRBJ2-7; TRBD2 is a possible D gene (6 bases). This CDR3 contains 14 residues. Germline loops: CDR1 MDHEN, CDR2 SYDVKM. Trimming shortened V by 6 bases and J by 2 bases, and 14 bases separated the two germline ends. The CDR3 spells CASSGLKIPYEQYF. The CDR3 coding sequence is TGTGCCAGCAGCGGACTAAAGATACCCTACGAGCAGTACTTC.

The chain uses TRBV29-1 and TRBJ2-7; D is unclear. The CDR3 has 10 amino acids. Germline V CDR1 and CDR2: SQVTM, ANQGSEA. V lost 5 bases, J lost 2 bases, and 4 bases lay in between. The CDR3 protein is CSVIAYEQYF. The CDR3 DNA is TGCAGCGTTATAGCCTACGAGCAGTACTTC.

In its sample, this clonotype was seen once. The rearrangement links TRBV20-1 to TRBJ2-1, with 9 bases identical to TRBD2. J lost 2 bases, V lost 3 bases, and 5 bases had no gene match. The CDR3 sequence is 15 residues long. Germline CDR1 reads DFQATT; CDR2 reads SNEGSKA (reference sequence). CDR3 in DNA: TGCAGTGCTAGGTCCGGACTAGCGCCCTACAATGAGCAGTTCTTC. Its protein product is CSARSGLAPYNEQFF.

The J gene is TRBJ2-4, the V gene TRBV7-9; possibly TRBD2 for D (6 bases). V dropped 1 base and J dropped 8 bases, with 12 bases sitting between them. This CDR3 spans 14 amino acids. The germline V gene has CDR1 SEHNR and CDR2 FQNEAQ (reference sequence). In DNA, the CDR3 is TGTGCCAGCAGCTTAGAAGCGGGTGCGGACATTCAGTACTTC. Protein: CASSLEAGADIQYF. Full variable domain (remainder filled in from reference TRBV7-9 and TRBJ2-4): DTGVSQNPRHKITKRGQNVTFRCDPISEHNRLYWYRQTLGQGPEFLTYFQNEAQLEKSRLLSDRFSAERPKGSFSTLEIQRTEQGDSAMYLCASSLEAGADIQYFGAGTRLSVL.

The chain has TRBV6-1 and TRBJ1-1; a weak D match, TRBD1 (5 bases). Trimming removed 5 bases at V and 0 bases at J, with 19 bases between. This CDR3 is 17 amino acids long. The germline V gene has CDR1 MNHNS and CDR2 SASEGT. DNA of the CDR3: TGTGCCAGCAGTACGGAGGGGCCAGGGACCATGAACACTGAAGCTTTCTTT. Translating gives CASSTEGPGTMNTEAFF.

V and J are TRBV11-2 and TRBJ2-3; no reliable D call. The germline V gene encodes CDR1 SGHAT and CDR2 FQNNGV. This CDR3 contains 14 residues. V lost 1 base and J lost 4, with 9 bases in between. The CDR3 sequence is CASSLALLADTQYF. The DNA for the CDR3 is TGTGCCAGCAGCTTAGCCCTTCTAGCAGATACGCAGTATTTT.

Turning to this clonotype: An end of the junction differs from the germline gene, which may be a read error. CDR3 region: CASSPSGRDTQYF. DNA for the CDR3: TGTGCTAGCAGCCCTTCAGGGAGAGATACGCAGTATTTT. The J gene is TRBJ2-3, the V gene TRBV7-7, with D perhaps matching TRBD1 or TRBD2 (5 bases each). Germline assignment: CDR1 SSHAT and CDR2 FNYEAQ (reference sequence). The CDR3 loop spans 13 amino acids.

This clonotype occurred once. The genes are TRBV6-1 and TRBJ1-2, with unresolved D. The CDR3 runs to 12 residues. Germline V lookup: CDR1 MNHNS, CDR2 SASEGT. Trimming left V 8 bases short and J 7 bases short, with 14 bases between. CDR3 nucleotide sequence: TGTGCCAGCGAATGGAGCCGGGGTGGCTACACCTTC. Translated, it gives CASEWSRGGYTF.

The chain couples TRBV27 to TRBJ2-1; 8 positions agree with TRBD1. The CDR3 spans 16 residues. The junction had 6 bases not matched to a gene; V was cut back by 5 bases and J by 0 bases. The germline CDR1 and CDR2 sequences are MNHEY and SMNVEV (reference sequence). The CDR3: CASSPTGVDSYNEQFF. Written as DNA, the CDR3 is TGTGCCAGCAGTCCGACAGGGGTTGACTCCTACAATGAGCAGTTCTTC.

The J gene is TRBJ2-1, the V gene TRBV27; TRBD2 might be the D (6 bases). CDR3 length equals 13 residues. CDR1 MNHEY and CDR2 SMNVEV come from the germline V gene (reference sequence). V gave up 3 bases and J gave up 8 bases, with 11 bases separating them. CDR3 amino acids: CASSFSGLDEQFF. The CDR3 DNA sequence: TGTGCCAGCAGTTTCAGCGGGCTCGATGAGCAGTTCTTC.